The 15 T cell receptor beta chains below were found in one sample sequenced in a study of glioma-infiltrating T cells after dendritic cell vaccination. The repertoire was sequenced with immunoSEQ multiplex PCR; TCRdb's copy has only in-frame clones and lacks some. The table shows 30,000 to 40,000 clones, with 70% to 85% occurring only once. The specimen comprised blood, sampled before dendritic cell vaccination. These receptor sequences come from a human donor with glioblastoma.

The genes are TRBV11-2 and TRBJ1-3; D gene unclear. This CDR3 has 16 amino acids. V gave up 2 bases and J gave up 3 bases, with 14 bases separating them. Germline V gene data show CDR1 as SGHAT and CDR2 as FQNNGV. CDR3 sequence reads: CASSLNLFGYGNTIYF. The CDR3 DNA follows: TGTGCCAGCAGCTTAAATCTATTTGGTTATGGAAACACCATATATTTT.

This clone was seen only a few times. This rearrangement joins TRBV7-2 to TRBJ2-1; 10 positions match TRBD2. Germline loops: CDR1 SGHTA, CDR2 FQGNSA. V shed 6 bases, J shed 15 bases, and the junction held 20 bases outside the gene matches. CDR3 length: 16 residues. The CDR3 bases are TGTGCCAGCAGTTCCGAAATCGGGGCTAGCGGGGGCCCGGGGTTCTTC. Amino acid sequence: CASSSEIGASGGPGFF.

V gene TRBV19 combines with J gene TRBJ2-1, with 9 bases lining up with TRBD2. This CDR3 has 15 amino acids. The V gene end was trimmed by 5 bases and the J gene end by 7 bases; junction bases not matched to a gene: 9. Germline assignment: CDR1 LNHDA and CDR2 SQIVND (reference sequence). CDR3 DNA sequence: TGTGCCAGTAGTTCCGCCGGGACTAGCCTTAATGAGCAGTTCTTC. Protein product: CASSSAGTSLNEQFF. Looking up the rest from reference TRBV19 and TRBJ2-1 gives the full variable domain: DGGITQSPKYLFRKEGQNVTLSCEQNLNHDAMYWYRQDPGQGLRLIYYSQIVNDFQKGDIAEGYSVSREKKESFPLTVTSAQKNPTAFYLCASSSAGTSLNEQFFGPGTRLTVL.

V usage is TRBV9 and J usage is TRBJ1-1; D unclear. Germline loops: CDR1 SGDLS, CDR2 YYNGEE. There are 13 residues in the CDR3. Between the trimmed V and J ends, which lost 0 bases and 5 bases, there was a span of 8 bases. In nucleotides, the CDR3 is TGTGCCAGCAGCGTAGCTCCTCGGACTGAAGCTTTCTTT. This encodes CASSVAPRTEAFF.

This chain joins TRBV6-6 and TRBJ2-7; D is unresolved. In germline, CDR1 is MNHNY, CDR2 SVGAGI (reference sequence). CDR3 size: 11 residues. V lost 2 bases and J lost 5, with 4 bases in between. The CDR3 nucleotides are TGTGCCAGCAGTTACCTCCACGAGCAGTACTTC. This codes for CASSYLHEQYF.

The rearrangement joins TRBV5-4 to TRBJ2-3; 9 bases agree with TRBD2. Germline V gene data show CDR1 as SGHNT and CDR2 as YYREEE (reference sequence). This CDR3 contains 19 residues. V was clipped by 2 bases and J by 0 bases; unmatched bases: 13. CDR3 bases: TGTGCCAGCAGCTTAAAGGCGAGCGGGGGGTTCTTCAGCACAGATACGCAGTATTTT. It translates to CASSLKASGGFFSTDTQYF.

The V and J genes are TRBV11-1 and TRBJ1-2; D gene uncertain. There are 13 residues in the CDR3. V lost 1 base and J 6 bases, leaving 9 bases between the germline ends. Germline assignment: CDR1 SGHAT and CDR2 FQDESV (reference sequence). The DNA for the CDR3 is TGTGCCAGCAGCTTAGTCAGAGGCAATGGCTACACCTTC. Protein product: CASSLVRGNGYTF. The full variable domain, its missing parts supplied by reference TRBV11-1 and TRBJ1-2, is EAEVAQSPRYKITEKSQAVAFWCDPISGHATLYWYRQILGQGPELLVQFQDESVVDDSQLPKDRFSAERLKGVDSTLKIQPAELGDSAMYLCASSLVRGNGYTFGSGTRLTVV.

The chain employs TRBV6-5 and TRBJ2-5; 7 positions agree with TRBD2. V lost 0 bases and J lost 5; bases outside the gene matches: 9. This CDR3 is 16 amino acids long. Germline CDR1 reads MNHEY; CDR2 reads SVGAGI. The CDR3 DNA reads TGTGCCAGCAGTTACTCGGGACGGATGGGGGGGGAGACCCAGTACTTC. It encodes CASSYSGRMGGETQYF.

This rearrangement joins TRBV15 to TRBJ2-7, with a weak D call TRBD1 (6 bases). Germline CDR1 is LNHNV and CDR2 is YYDKDF (reference sequence). There are 14 residues in the CDR3. V lost 2 bases and J 1 base, leaving 9 bases between the germline ends. The DNA of the CDR3 is TGTGCCACCAGCAGAACTCAGGGGTCCTACGAGCAGTACTTC. Encoded protein: CATSRTQGSYEQYF.

The CDR3 loop is CASSLAPGEGEKLFF. The DNA for the CDR3 is TGCGCCAGCAGCTTGGCCCCAGGGGAGGGTGAAAAACTGTTTTTT. The chain employs TRBV5-1 and TRBJ1-4; D may be TRBD1 (6 bases). Germline assignment: CDR1 SGHRS and CDR2 YFSETQ. V was shortened by 0 bases and J by 7 bases, with 13 bases between the two germline ends. The CDR3 has 15 amino acids.

This chain connects TRBV6-1 to TRBJ2-7; D unresolved. V gave up 6 bases and J gave up 6 bases, with 12 bases separating them. CDR1 is MNHNS, CDR2 SASEGT, per germline. This CDR3 contains 12 residues. The CDR3 loop reads CASSPMRSEQYF. Written as DNA, the CDR3 is TGTGCCAGCAGCCCTATGCGGTCCGAGCAGTACTTC.

V is TRBV19 and J is TRBJ2-5, with unresolved D. The DNA matches TRBJ2-7 better at its end, which makes the J call doubtful. The CDR3 sequence is 14 residues long. Looked up from germline, CDR1 is LNHDA and CDR2 is SQIVND (reference sequence). The CDR3 DNA reads TGTGCCAGTAGTATCGGTCAGGCCTCCTACGAGCAGTACTTC. Its protein is CASSIGQASYEQYF.

V usage is TRBV7-9 and J usage is TRBJ2-7; 7 bases fit TRBD1. The J segment lost 0 bases and the V segment lost 5 bases, leaving 10 bases of the junction unmatched. The CDR3 loop spans 16 amino acids. Germline values: CDR1 SEHNR, CDR2 FQNEAQ (reference sequence). The CDR3 sequence is CASSPRQGESSYEQYF. CDR3 DNA: TGTGCCAGCAGCCCCCGACAGGGAGAATCCTCCTACGAGCAGTACTTC.

This clone has only one observation. The rearrangement uses TRBV6-5 and TRBJ2-7; D not resolved. V dropped 3 bases and J dropped 6 bases, with 12 bases sitting between them. This CDR3 is built from 13 residues. The germline V gene encodes CDR1 MNHEY and CDR2 SVGAGI. CDR3 in amino acids: CASSYGQLSEQYF. As DNA, the CDR3 is TGTGCCAGCAGTTATGGGCAGCTTAGCGAGCAGTACTTC.

The gene calls are TRBV30 and TRBJ1-1; 7 nucleotides align to TRBD1. Unmatched junction bases numbered 8, after V lost 4 bases and J lost 6 bases. The CDR3 length is 13 residues. Germline lookup yields CDR1 GTSNPN and CDR2 SVGIG (reference sequence). DNA of the CDR3: TGTGCCTGGAACCGGGACAGCGGAGCTGAAGCTTTCTTT. Its translation is CAWNRDSGAEAFF.